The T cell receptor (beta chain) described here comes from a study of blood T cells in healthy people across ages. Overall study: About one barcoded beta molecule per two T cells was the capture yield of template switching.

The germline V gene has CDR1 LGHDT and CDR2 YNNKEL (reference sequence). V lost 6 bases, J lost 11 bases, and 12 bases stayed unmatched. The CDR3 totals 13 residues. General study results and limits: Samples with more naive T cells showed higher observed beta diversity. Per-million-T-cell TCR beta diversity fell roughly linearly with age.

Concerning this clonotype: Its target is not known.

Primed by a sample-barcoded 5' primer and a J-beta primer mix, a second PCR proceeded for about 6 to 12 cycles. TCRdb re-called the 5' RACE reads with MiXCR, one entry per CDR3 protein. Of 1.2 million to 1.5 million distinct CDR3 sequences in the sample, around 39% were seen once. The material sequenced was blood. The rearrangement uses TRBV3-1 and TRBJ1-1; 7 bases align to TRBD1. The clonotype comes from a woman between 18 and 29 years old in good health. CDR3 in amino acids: CASRTTGNPLAFF. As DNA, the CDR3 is TGTGCCAGCAGAACGACAGGGAACCCTTTGGCTTTCTTT.